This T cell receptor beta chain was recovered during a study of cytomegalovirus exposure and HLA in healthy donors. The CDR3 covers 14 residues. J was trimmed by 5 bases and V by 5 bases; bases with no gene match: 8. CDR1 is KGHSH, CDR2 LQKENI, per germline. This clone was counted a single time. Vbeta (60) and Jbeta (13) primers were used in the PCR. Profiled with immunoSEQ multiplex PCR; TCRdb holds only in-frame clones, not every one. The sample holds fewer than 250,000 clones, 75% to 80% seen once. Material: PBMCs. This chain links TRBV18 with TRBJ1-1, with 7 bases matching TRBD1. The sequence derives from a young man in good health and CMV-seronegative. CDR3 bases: TGTGCCAGCTCAGCGGACAGGCCGGGGACTGAAGCTTTCTTT. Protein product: CASSADRPGTEAFF. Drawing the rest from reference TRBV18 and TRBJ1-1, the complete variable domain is NAGVMQNPRHLVRRRGQEARLRCSPMKGHSHVYWYRQLPEEGLKFMVYLQKENIIDESGMPKERFSAEFPKEGPSILRIQQVVRGDSAAYFCASSADRPGTEAFFGQGTRLTVV.